A single sample is the source of the 13 T cell receptor beta chains below, sequenced in a study of blood T cell repertoires in COVID-19. Using immunoSEQ multiplex PCR, the repertoire was profiled, and TCRdb retains in-frame clones only, with some absent. Of approximately 400,000 clones in the sample, around four fifths were seen once. The specimen was PBMCs or T cells enriched from blood (not recorded which). Source of these receptors: a woman aged 45-65 years who had recovered from COVID-19.

This chain uses TRBV5-1 with TRBJ2-1; 13 nucleotides align to TRBD2. V shed 4 bases and J 7 bases; nucleotides not matched to a gene: 17. Germline-derived CDR1 and CDR2 are SGHRS and YFSETQ. The CDR3 covers 19 residues. CDR3 DNA: TGCGCCAGCAGCCCAGGACTAGCGGGGGAGTCAGGGCTGAGGAATGAGCAGTTCTTC. This translates into CASSPGLAGESGLRNEQFF. The full variable domain, in which reference TRBV5-1 and TRBJ2-1 provide the parts outside the CDR3, is KAGVTQTPRYLIKTRGQQVTLSCSPISGHRSVSWYQQTPGQGLQFLFEYFSETQRNKGNFPGRFSGRQFSNSRSEMNVSTLELGDSALYLCASSPGLAGESGLRNEQFFGPGTRLTVL.

V usage is TRBV7-8 and J usage is TRBJ2-7, with D perhaps TRBD1 or TRBD2 (6 bases each). Germline loops: CDR1 SGHVS, CDR2 FQNEAQ. V was pared by 6 bases and J by 1 base, with 22 bases between. The CDR3 length is 17 residues. The CDR3 is CASSLLAGTRRSYEQYF. The CDR3 coding sequence is TGTGCCAGCAGTTTACTAGCCGGGACACGAAGGTCCTACGAGCAGTACTTC. The full variable domain, rest sourced from reference TRBV7-8 and TRBJ2-7, is GAGVSQSPRYKVAKRGQDVALRCDPISGHVSLFWYQQALGQGPEFLTYFQNEAQLDKSGLPSDRFFAERPEGSVSTLKIQRTQQEDSAVYLCASSLLAGTRRSYEQYFGPGTRLTVT.

The sample holds a few counts of this clone. The chain combines TRBV15 with TRBJ1-4; no clear D. CDR3 length: 13 residues. The germline V gene has CDR1 LNHNV and CDR2 YYDKDF (reference sequence). The V end lost 8 bases, the J end lost 6 bases, and 13 bases lay between the germline ends. The CDR3 protein is CATSSRLYEKLFF. The CDR3, as DNA: TGTGCCACCTCCTCGCGACTTTATGAAAAACTGTTTTTT.

The chain carries TRBV10-2 and TRBJ2-1; TRBD2 matches 16 bases. Germline V gene lookup returns CDR1 WSHSY and CDR2 SAAADI. J lost 9 bases, V lost 6 bases, and 5 bases had no gene match. The CDR3 covers 15 residues. The CDR3 protein is CASRGTSGGAGEQFF. The DNA for the CDR3 is TGCGCCAGCAGGGGGACTAGCGGGGGGGCGGGTGAGCAGTTCTTC.

The chain joins TRBV11-2 to TRBJ1-2; weak D call: TRBD1 (6 bases). V was pared by 8 bases and J by 5 bases, with 9 bases between. Germline-derived CDR1 and CDR2 are SGHAT and FQNNGV. The CDR3 consists of 11 residues. The CDR3 here is CASGGAYGYTF. As DNA, the CDR3 is TGTGCCAGCGGGGGGGCGTATGGCTACACCTTC. The full variable domain, rest sourced from reference TRBV11-2 and TRBJ1-2, is EAGVAQSPRYKIIEKRQSVAFWCNPISGHATLYWYQQILGQGPKLLIQFQNNGVVDDSQLPKDRFSAERLKGVDSTLKIQPAKLEDSAVYLCASGGAYGYTFGSGTRLTVV.

The V call is TRBV25-1, the J call TRBJ1-1; D perhaps matches TRBD1 (5 bases). Trimming cost V 8 bases and J 2 bases, with 15 bases left between them. CDR1 is MGHDK and CDR2 is SYGVNS in the germline V gene. The CDR3 extends over 14 amino acids. For the CDR3, the DNA is TGTGCCAGCCGAGAGCCCGGGGGTAACACTGAAGCTTTCTTT. Its protein is CASREPGGNTEAFF.

This clone came up a few times. The V and J genes are TRBV28 and TRBJ2-1; no clear D. The CDR3 has 15 amino acids. V was pared by 7 bases and J by 0 bases, with 13 bases between. Germline CDR1 MDHEN, CDR2 SYDVKM. The CDR3 region has the DNA TGTGCCAGCAACCCAGAGGTTAGCTCCTACAATGAGCAGTTCTTC. This encodes CASNPEVSSYNEQFF.

The chain joins TRBV4-1 to TRBJ2-2; D is perhaps TRBD2 (6 bases). The CDR3 covers 16 residues. V lost 0 bases and J lost 6, with 14 bases in between. The germline V gene has CDR1 MGHRA and CDR2 YSYEKL. The CDR3 DNA is TGCGCCAGCAGCCAAGATACGGGAGCGGTTGCCGGGGAGCTGTTTTTT. Encoded protein: CASSQDTGAVAGELFF.

This rearrangement joins TRBV7-3 to TRBJ1-3; no clear D. This CDR3 contains 14 residues. Germline V gene sequence: CDR1 SGHTA, CDR2 FQGTGA. V was trimmed by 11 bases and J by 3 bases, leaving 17 bases between them. The CDR3 reads CAVGLEVGGNTIYF. DNA of the CDR3: TGTGCCGTAGGACTGGAGGTGGGTGGAAACACCATATATTTT.

The table lists this clone with a few counts. The genes are TRBV19 and TRBJ1-2; the match to TRBD1 covers 7 bases. Germline V gene sequence: CDR1 LNHDA, CDR2 SQIVND (reference sequence). With V trimmed by 5 bases and J by 2 bases, 11 bases remained unmatched. This CDR3 region has 16 residues. CDR3 in amino acids: CASSFFVGQPNYGYTF. CDR3 DNA: TGTGCCAGTAGTTTTTTTGTGGGACAGCCCAACTATGGCTACACCTTC.

This clone has more than one count but fewer than ten. J is TRBJ2-7 and V is TRBV7-2; the D is unclear. Trimming took off 3 bases at V and 3 bases at J, with 3 bases between the two ends. Germline V gives CDR1 SGHTA, CDR2 FQGNSA. CDR3 length equals 11 residues. CDR3 nucleotides: TGTGCCAGCAGCTTTAACTACGAGCAGTACTTC. Translated: CASSFNYEQYF.

V and J are TRBV5-4 and TRBJ2-1; TRBD1 agrees at 8 bases. CDR3 length: 15 residues. Germline V gene lookup returns CDR1 SGHNT and CDR2 YYREEE (reference sequence). After removal of 4 bases from V and 5 bases from J, the junction contained 8 bases not matched to a gene. CDR3 loop: CASSAGQDGNNEQFF. CDR3 DNA sequence: TGTGCCAGCAGCGCGGGACAGGATGGGAACAATGAGCAGTTCTTC.

Only one count was recorded for this clone. This chain joins TRBV28 and TRBJ2-3; D is ambiguous. The V end was cut by 5 bases, the J end by 2 bases, with 5 bases between. The germline V gene encodes CDR1 MDHEN and CDR2 SYDVKM. CDR3 length: 12 residues. The CDR3 region has the DNA TGTGCCAGCAGTACACCCACAGATACGCAGTATTTT. Translated, it gives CASSTPTDTQYF. Drawing the rest from reference TRBV28 and TRBJ2-3, the complete variable domain is DVKVTQSSRYLVKRTGEKVFLECVQDMDHENMFWYRQDPGLGLRLIYFSYDVKMKEKGDIPEGYSVSREKKERFSLILESASTNQTSMYLCASSTPTDTQYFGPGTRLTVL.